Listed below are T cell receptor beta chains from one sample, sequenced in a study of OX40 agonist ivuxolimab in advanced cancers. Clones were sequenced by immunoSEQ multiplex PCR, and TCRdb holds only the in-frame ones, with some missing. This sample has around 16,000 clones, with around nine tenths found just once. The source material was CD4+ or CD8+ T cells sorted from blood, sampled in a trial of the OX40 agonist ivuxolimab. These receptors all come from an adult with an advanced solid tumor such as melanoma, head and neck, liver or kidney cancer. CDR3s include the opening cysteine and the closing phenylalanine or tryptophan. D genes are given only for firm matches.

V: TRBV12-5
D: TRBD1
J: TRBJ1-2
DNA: TGTGCTAGTGGTGTGGCGGGACAGGGATATTATGGCTACACCTTC
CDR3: CASGVAGQGYYGYTF

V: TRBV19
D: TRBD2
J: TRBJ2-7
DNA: TGTGCCAGTAGTATAGTAGCGGGAGACCCCTACGAGCAGTACTTC
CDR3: CASSIVAGDPYEQYF

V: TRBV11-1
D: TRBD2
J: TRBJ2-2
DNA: TGTGCCAGCCGGCGGGAGGGGACCGGGGAGCTGTTTTTT
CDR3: CASRREGTGELFF

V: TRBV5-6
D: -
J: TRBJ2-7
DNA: TGTGCCAGCAGCCTCTTTCGGCCCTACACCTTATACGAGCAGTACTTC
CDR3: CASSLFRPYTLYEQYF

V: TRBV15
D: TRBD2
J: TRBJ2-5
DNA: TGTGCCACCAGCATTGTAGCGGGAGGAGAGACCCAGTACTTC
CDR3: CATSIVAGGETQYF

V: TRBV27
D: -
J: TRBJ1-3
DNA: TGTGCCAGCAGGCCATTCCAGGTGTCTCTGGGATGCTCTGGAAACACCATATATTTT
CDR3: CASRPFQVSLGCSGNTIYF

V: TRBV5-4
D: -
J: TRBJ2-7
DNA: TGTGCCAGCAGCTTGAGGGGCAGAATCTACGAGCAGTACTTC
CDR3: CASSLRGRIYEQYF

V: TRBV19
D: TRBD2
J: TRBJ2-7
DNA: TGTGCCAGTAGCCCGGGACTAGCGGGCTACGAGCAGTACTTC
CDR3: CASSPGLAGYEQYF

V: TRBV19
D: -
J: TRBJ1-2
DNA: TGTGCCAGTAGTCCCCGGGGCGGGTATGGAGACTATGGCTACACCTTC
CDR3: CASSPRGGYGDYGYTF

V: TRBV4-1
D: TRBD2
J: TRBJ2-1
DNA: TGCGCCAGCAGCCACCTTGGACTAGCGGGAGACAATGAGCAGTTCTTC
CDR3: CASSHLGLAGDNEQFF

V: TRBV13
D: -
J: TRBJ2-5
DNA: TGTGCCAGCGGCCTCCCAGCCGCAGCTCGGGAGCAGTACTTC
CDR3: CASGLPAAAREQYF

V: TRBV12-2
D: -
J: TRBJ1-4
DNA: TGTGCAAGTCGCTTACCGGGGGGTGCAACTAATGAAAAACTGTTTTTT
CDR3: CASRLPGGATNEKLFF

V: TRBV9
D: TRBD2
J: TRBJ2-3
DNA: TGTGCCAGCAGCGTATTTGGGACTAGCGGGAGTGTTACAGATACGCAGTATTTT
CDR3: CASSVFGTSGSVTDTQYF

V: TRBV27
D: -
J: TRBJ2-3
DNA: TGTGCCAGCAGTTTATTCGCTGCGTACACAGATACGCAGTATTTT
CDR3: CASSLFAAYTDTQYF

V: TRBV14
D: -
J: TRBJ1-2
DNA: TGTGCCAGCAGCCACGGGGTTGGCTATGGCTACACCTTC
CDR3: CASSHGVGYGYTF

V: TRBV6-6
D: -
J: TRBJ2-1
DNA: TGTGCCAGCAGTTACGGATGGGGACACAATGAGCAGTTCTTC
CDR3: CASSYGWGHNEQFF

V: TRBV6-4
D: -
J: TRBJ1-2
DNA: TGTGCCAGCAGTGACTCTAGGGGATACTATGGCTACACCTTC
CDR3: CASSDSRGYYGYTF

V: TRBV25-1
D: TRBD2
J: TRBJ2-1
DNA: TGTGCCAGCAGTGAAGGGGGGACTAACTACAATGAGCAGTTCTTC
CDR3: CASSEGGTNYNEQFF

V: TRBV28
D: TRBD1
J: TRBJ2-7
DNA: TGTGCCAGCAGTTTAGGGACAGAGCACTACGAGCAGTACTTC
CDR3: CASSLGTEHYEQYF

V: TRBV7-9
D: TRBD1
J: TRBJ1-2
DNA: TGTGCCACGGGACAGGGGCCCAACTATGGCTACACCTTC
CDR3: CATGQGPNYGYTF

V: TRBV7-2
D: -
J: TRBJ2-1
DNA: TGTGCCAGCAGCCGGGGGTGGGCCAACAATGAGCAGTTCTTC
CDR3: CASSRGWANNEQFF

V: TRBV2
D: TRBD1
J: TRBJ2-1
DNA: TGTGCCAGCAGTCCCCTCATCGGGACAGAGTACAATGAGCAGTTCTTC
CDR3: CASSPLIGTEYNEQFF

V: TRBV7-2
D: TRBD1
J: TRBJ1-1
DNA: TGTGCCAGCAGCTTACATACAGGGGGCATACTTAACACTGAAGCTTTCTTT
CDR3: CASSLHTGGILNTEAFF

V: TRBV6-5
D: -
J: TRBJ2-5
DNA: TGTGCCAGCAGTTACGTCTCAAACAAAGAGACCCAGTACTTC
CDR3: CASSYVSNKETQYF

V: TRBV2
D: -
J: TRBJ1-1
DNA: TGTGCCAGCAGTGACAGGGGAACTGAAGCTTTCTTT
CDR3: CASSDRGTEAFF

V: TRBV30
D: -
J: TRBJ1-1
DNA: TGTGCCTGGAGTCTGGCAACAACCAACACTGAAGCTTTCTTT
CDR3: CAWSLATTNTEAFF

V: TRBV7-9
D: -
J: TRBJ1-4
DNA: TGTGCCAGCAGTTTGACTCGGGACACGCGAATTAAGAATGAAAAACTGTTTTTT
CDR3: CASSLTRDTRIKNEKLFF

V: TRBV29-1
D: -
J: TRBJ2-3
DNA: TGCAGCGTTGATGCTTTTAGCGGCACAGATACGCAGTATTTT
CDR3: CSVDAFSGTDTQYF

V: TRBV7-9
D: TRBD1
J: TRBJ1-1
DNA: TGTGCCAGCAGCGCAGACAGGGGCATGAACACTGAAGCTTTCTTT
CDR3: CASSADRGMNTEAFF

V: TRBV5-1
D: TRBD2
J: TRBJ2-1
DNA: TGCGCCAGCAGCTTGGGTCCTAGCGGGAGTAGTACCAATGAGCAGTTCTTC
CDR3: CASSLGPSGSSTNEQFF

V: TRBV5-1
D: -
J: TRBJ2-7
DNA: TGCGCCAGCAGCGAGTCCTACGAGCAGTACTTC
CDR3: CASSESYEQYF